These T cell receptor beta chains were read from a single sample in a study of Graves' ophthalmopathy and Graves' hyperthyroidism. TCRdb analysed the multiplex PCR reads with MiXCR anew, one entry per CDR3 protein. Counted here are about 220,000 distinct CDR3 sequences, approximately 21% occurring once; the ten biggest clones make up more than 35%. Sequenced: peripheral blood. The receptors come from a woman between 45 and 65 years old with Graves' ophthalmopathy. Both conserved end residues are part of each CDR3. The order of the fields is clone size, J gene, V gene, D gene, CDR3 protein, CDR3 DNA. The D gene is left open where the match is weak. Some rows mark clone size as missing; the rest say once, few, many or name a class of expanded clone.

abundance: few; j_gene: TRBJ1-2; v_gene: TRBV30; d_gene: NA; CDR3aa: CAWSLLRGAKGGYTF; CDR3nt: TGTGCCTGGAGCCTACTCCGAGGGGCGAAGGGAGGCTACACCTTC
abundance: once; j_gene: TRBJ2-7; v_gene: TRBV28; d_gene: NA; CDR3aa: CASSLGPRFEQYF; CDR3nt: TGTGCCAGCAGTTTGGGCCCTCGCTTTGAGCAGTACTTC
abundance: many; j_gene: TRBJ2-7; v_gene: TRBV6-5; d_gene: NA; CDR3aa: CASSYSTSRSKYEQYF; CDR3nt: TGTGCCAGCAGTTACTCGACCAGCCGGAGCAAGTACGAGCAGTACTTC
abundance: many; j_gene: TRBJ1-5; v_gene: TRBV9; d_gene: NA; CDR3aa: CASSVSGNHQPQHF; CDR3nt: TGTGCCAGCAGCGTATCAGGGAACCATCAGCCCCAGCATTTT
abundance: many; j_gene: TRBJ1-5; v_gene: TRBV6-1; d_gene: NA; CDR3aa: CASSESERRQPQHF; CDR3nt: TGTGCCAGCAGTGAATCGGAAAGGCGGCAGCCCCAGCATTTT
abundance: NA; j_gene: TRBJ1-2; v_gene: TRBV27; d_gene: TRBD1; CDR3aa: CASSSGRGPYGYTF; CDR3nt: TGTGCCAGCAGTTCCGGCAGGGGGCCCTATGGCTACACCTTC
abundance: many; j_gene: TRBJ2-7; v_gene: TRBV20-1; d_gene: TRBD2; CDR3aa: CSAKRWVGGDEQYF; CDR3nt: TGCAGTGCCAAGAGATGGGTTGGGGGGGACGAGCAGTACTTC
abundance: once; j_gene: TRBJ2-7; v_gene: TRBV18; d_gene: TRBD2; CDR3aa: CASSRLAGDAYEQYF; CDR3nt: TGTGCCAGCTCTCGACTAGCGGGAGACGCCTACGAGCAGTACTTC
abundance: few; j_gene: TRBJ1-2; v_gene: TRBV12-3/TRBV12-4; d_gene: TRBD1; CDR3aa: CASSPSRQGVNGYTF; CDR3nt: TGTGCCAGCAGCCCTAGCCGACAGGGTGTAAATGGCTACACCTTC
abundance: many; j_gene: TRBJ1-1; v_gene: TRBV12-3/TRBV12-4; d_gene: TRBD1; CDR3aa: CASSWTGNTEAFF; CDR3nt: TGTGCCAGCAGCTGGACAGGGAACACTGAAGCTTTCTTT
abundance: many; j_gene: TRBJ1-2; v_gene: TRBV6-1; d_gene: NA; CDR3aa: CASSQRGSDGYTF; CDR3nt: TGTGCCAGCAGTCAACGAGGGAGTGATGGCTACACCTTC
abundance: few; j_gene: TRBJ2-2; v_gene: TRBV7-3; d_gene: TRBD2; CDR3aa: CASSLASGSIGELFF; CDR3nt: TGTGCCAGCAGCTTGGCTAGCGGGAGTATCGGGGAGCTGTTTTTT
abundance: many; j_gene: TRBJ1-6; v_gene: TRBV20-1; d_gene: NA; CDR3aa: CSARSERNSPLHF; CDR3nt: TGCAGTGCTAGATCAGAGAGGAATTCACCCCTCCACTTT
abundance: NA; j_gene: TRBJ1-2; v_gene: TRBV7-9; d_gene: NA; CDR3aa: CASRDTGRNYGYTF; CDR3nt: TGTGCCAGCAGGGATACGGGCAGAAACTATGGCTACACCTTC
abundance: many; j_gene: TRBJ1-3; v_gene: TRBV29-1; d_gene: NA; CDR3aa: CSVEMFSGNTIYF; CDR3nt: TGCAGCGTTGAGATGTTCTCTGGAAACACCATATATTTT
abundance: few; j_gene: TRBJ1-5; v_gene: TRBV3-1; d_gene: NA; CDR3aa: CASSQRGGGGNQPQHF; CDR3nt: TGTGCCAGCAGCCAAAGGGGGGGCGGCGGCAATCAGCCCCAGCATTTT
abundance: NA; j_gene: TRBJ1-5; v_gene: TRBV19; d_gene: NA; CDR3aa: CASSIGGGRVGNQPQHF; CDR3nt: TGTGCCAGTAGTATAGGGGGGGGGCGCGTGGGTAATCAGCCCCAGCATTTT
abundance: NA; j_gene: TRBJ2-7; v_gene: TRBV28; d_gene: TRBD2; CDR3aa: CASSSRSPSGSIHEQYF; CDR3nt: TGTGCCAGCAGTTCCCGGTCGCCTAGCGGGAGTATCCACGAGCAGTACTTC
abundance: NA; j_gene: TRBJ2-7; v_gene: TRBV6-1; d_gene: TRBD1; CDR3aa: CASNQGQSYEQYF; CDR3nt: TGTGCCAGCAACCAGGGACAGTCTTACGAGCAGTACTTC
abundance: many; j_gene: TRBJ2-5; v_gene: TRBV5-1; d_gene: NA; CDR3aa: CASSPLSEETQYF; CDR3nt: TGCGCCAGCAGCCCCTTAAGCGAAGAGACCCAGTACTTC
abundance: NA; j_gene: TRBJ1-5; v_gene: TRBV2; d_gene: NA; CDR3aa: CASVKGGSNQPQHF; CDR3nt: TGTGCCAGCGTTAAGGGGGGTAGCAATCAGCCCCAGCATTTT
abundance: many; j_gene: TRBJ2-7; v_gene: TRBV20-1; d_gene: NA; CDR3aa: CSARRGGTRDEQYF; CDR3nt: TGCAGTGCTAGAAGGGGCGGAACGAGGGACGAGCAGTACTTC
abundance: NA; j_gene: TRBJ1-3; v_gene: TRBV28; d_gene: TRBD1; CDR3aa: CASRYSGTDSGNTIYF; CDR3nt: TGTGCCAGCAGGTACTCCGGGACAGACTCTGGAAACACCATATATTTT
abundance: many; j_gene: TRBJ2-5; v_gene: TRBV6-5; d_gene: NA; CDR3aa: CASRRRTTIETQYF; CDR3nt: TGTGCCAGCAGGAGAAGGACTACCATCGAGACCCAGTACTTC
abundance: once; j_gene: TRBJ1-1; v_gene: TRBV12-3/TRBV12-4; d_gene: NA; CDR3aa: CASSLPTSNTEAFF; CDR3nt: TGTGCCAGCAGTCTTCCCACCTCGAACACTGAAGCTTTCTTT
abundance: NA; j_gene: TRBJ2-7; v_gene: TRBV7-6; d_gene: NA; CDR3aa: CASSLAVSGIYSYEQYF; CDR3nt: TGTGCCAGCAGCTTAGCGGTATCGGGAATATACTCCTACGAGCAGTACTTC
abundance: NA; j_gene: TRBJ2-6; v_gene: TRBV19; d_gene: NA; CDR3aa: CASSSHRVLTF; CDR3nt: TGTGCCAGTAGTTCCCATCGAGTCCTGACTTTC
abundance: many; j_gene: TRBJ2-7; v_gene: TRBV29-1; d_gene: NA; CDR3aa: CSVVLAGTPLQQYF; CDR3nt: TGCAGCGTTGTTTTGGCAGGGACGCCTTTGCAGCAGTACTTC
abundance: many; j_gene: TRBJ2-2; v_gene: TRBV12-3/TRBV12-4; d_gene: NA; CDR3aa: CASTREIGELFF; CDR3nt: TGTGCCAGCACCCGGGAGATCGGGGAGCTGTTTTTT
abundance: many; j_gene: TRBJ1-1; v_gene: TRBV7-2; d_gene: TRBD1; CDR3aa: CASSLAADRVVAFF; CDR3nt: TGTGCCAGCAGCTTAGCAGCCGACAGGGTAGTCGCTTTCTTT
abundance: NA; j_gene: TRBJ2-7; v_gene: TRBV5-6; d_gene: NA; CDR3aa: CASSFRRKELEHYEQYF; CDR3nt: TGTGCCAGCAGCTTTCGGAGGAAGGAGCTGGAACACTACGAGCAGTACTTC
abundance: many; j_gene: TRBJ2-6; v_gene: TRBV28; d_gene: NA; CDR3aa: CASSRQAGPGANVLTF; CDR3nt: TGTGCCAGCAGCCGCCAAGCCGGCCCTGGGGCCAACGTCCTGACTTTC
abundance: many; j_gene: TRBJ2-2; v_gene: TRBV7-8; d_gene: NA; CDR3aa: CASSLATSPGELFF; CDR3nt: TGTGCCAGCAGCTTAGCAACAAGCCCCGGGGAGCTGTTTTTT
abundance: many; j_gene: TRBJ2-7; v_gene: TRBV28; d_gene: TRBD1; CDR3aa: CASSSPGQGDGRLLYEQYF; CDR3nt: TGTGCCAGCAGCTCTCCGGGACAGGGAGACGGTAGACTCCTCTACGAGCAGTACTTC
abundance: few; j_gene: TRBJ2-7; v_gene: TRBV19; d_gene: NA; CDR3aa: CASSRSGVDEQYF; CDR3nt: TGTGCCAGTAGTAGGTCCGGGGTCGACGAGCAGTACTTC
abundance: NA; j_gene: TRBJ1-6; v_gene: TRBV4-1; d_gene: NA; CDR3aa: CASSQSAWGQGPYNSPLHF; CDR3nt: TGCGCCAGCAGCCAAAGTGCCTGGGGGCAGGGCCCCTATAATTCACCCCTCCACTTT
abundance: many; j_gene: TRBJ1-1; v_gene: TRBV6-5; d_gene: NA; CDR3aa: CASSWARDTEAFF; CDR3nt: TGTGCCAGCAGTTGGGCGCGAGACACTGAAGCTTTCTTT
abundance: many; j_gene: TRBJ2-2; v_gene: TRBV12-3/TRBV12-4; d_gene: NA; CDR3aa: CASSLIRLGSRELFF; CDR3nt: TGTGCCAGCAGTTTAATACGTCTGGGAAGCCGGGAGCTGTTTTTT
abundance: many; j_gene: TRBJ2-7; v_gene: TRBV29-1; d_gene: TRBD2; CDR3aa: CSARLAGDYEQYF; CDR3nt: TGCAGCGCCCGACTAGCGGGAGACTACGAGCAGTACTTC
abundance: many; j_gene: TRBJ2-4; v_gene: TRBV14; d_gene: NA; CDR3aa: CASSPDRARSNIQYF; CDR3nt: TGTGCCAGCAGCCCAGATAGGGCCCGCTCCAACATTCAGTACTTC
abundance: many; j_gene: TRBJ1-2; v_gene: TRBV25-1; d_gene: NA; CDR3aa: CASRQGNYGYTF; CDR3nt: TGTGCCAGCAGACAGGGAAACTATGGCTACACCTTC
abundance: NA; j_gene: TRBJ1-2; v_gene: TRBV27; d_gene: NA; CDR3aa: CASSLWGNGYTF; CDR3nt: TGTGCCAGCAGTTTATGGGGGAATGGCTACACCTTC
abundance: many; j_gene: TRBJ1-5; v_gene: TRBV19; d_gene: NA; CDR3aa: CASSMGRANQPQHF; CDR3nt: TGTGCCAGTAGTATGGGGCGTGCTAACCAGCCCCAGCATTTT
abundance: NA; j_gene: TRBJ2-5; v_gene: TRBV11-2; d_gene: NA; CDR3aa: CATSLGEGFRETQYF; CDR3nt: TGTGCCACCTCTCTGGGAGAGGGGTTCAGGGAGACCCAGTACTTC
abundance: few; j_gene: TRBJ2-3; v_gene: TRBV11-1; d_gene: NA; CDR3aa: CASSLQGHGTDTQYF; CDR3nt: TGTGCCAGCAGCTTACAAGGACACGGCACAGATACGCAGTATTTT
abundance: many; j_gene: TRBJ2-7; v_gene: TRBV11-3; d_gene: NA; CDR3aa: CASSSTKWDFTYEQYF; CDR3nt: TGTGCCAGCAGCTCAACCAAGTGGGATTTCACCTACGAGCAGTACTTC
abundance: many; j_gene: TRBJ2-5; v_gene: TRBV6-1; d_gene: TRBD1; CDR3aa: CASSARTGPRGETQYF; CDR3nt: TGTGCCAGCAGTGCTCGGACAGGCCCCAGAGGGGAGACCCAGTACTTC
abundance: NA; j_gene: TRBJ2-7; v_gene: TRBV6-1; d_gene: NA; CDR3aa: CASSEHLTGEQYF; CDR3nt: TGTGCCAGCAGTGAACACCTGACAGGAGAGCAGTACTTC
abundance: few; j_gene: TRBJ1-5; v_gene: TRBV19; d_gene: NA; CDR3aa: CASKAGTGNQPQHF; CDR3nt: TGTGCCAGTAAGGCAGGGACTGGCAATCAGCCCCAGCATTTT
abundance: many; j_gene: TRBJ1-5; v_gene: TRBV28; d_gene: NA; CDR3aa: CASSFRNQPQHF; CDR3nt: TGTGCCAGCAGTTTTAGGAATCAGCCCCAGCATTTT
abundance: many; j_gene: TRBJ1-1; v_gene: TRBV13; d_gene: TRBD1; CDR3aa: CASGPDRGWTEAFF; CDR3nt: TGTGCCAGCGGACCAGACAGGGGGTGGACTGAAGCTTTCTTT
abundance: many; j_gene: TRBJ2-2; v_gene: TRBV5-1; d_gene: TRBD2; CDR3aa: CASGWTSGRNTGELFF; CDR3nt: TGCGCCAGCGGTTGGACTAGCGGGAGGAACACCGGGGAGCTGTTTTTT
abundance: few; j_gene: TRBJ2-2; v_gene: TRBV4-1; d_gene: NA; CDR3aa: CASSQDRSSYTGELFF; CDR3nt: TGCGCCAGCAGCCAGGACCGGAGTTCGTACACCGGGGAGCTGTTTTTT